The 15 T cell receptor beta chains presented below share a single source sample, sequenced in a study of blood T cell repertoires in COVID-19. Profiled with immunoSEQ multiplex PCR; TCRdb holds only in-frame clones, not every one. Seen here are 470,000 or so clones, nearly 90% observed once, and the top ten hold roughly 2%. Sequenced material: PBMCs or T cells enriched from blood (not recorded which). The receptors stem from a woman aged 18-29 years with acute COVID-19.

This chain joins TRBV3-1 (or the pseudogene TRBV3-2) and TRBJ1-5; D gene uncertain. Trimming shortened V by 0 bases and J by 5 bases, and 8 bases separated the two germline ends. This CDR3 has 14 amino acids. Germline V gives CDR1 LGHDT, CDR2 YNNKEL (reference sequence). The CDR3 DNA is TGTGCCAGCAGCCAAGACAGGCTCTATCAGCCCCAGCATTTT. It specifies CASSQDRLYQPQHF.

The CDR3 coding sequence is TGTGCCAGCAGTTCCACAGGAAATTCACCCCTCCACTTT. Its translation is CASSSTGNSPLHF. The rearrangement joins TRBV6-5 to TRBJ1-6; D might be TRBD1 (5 bases). V lost 4 bases to trimming and J lost 7 bases, with 8 bases between them. Germline values: CDR1 MNHEY, CDR2 SVGAGI. The CDR3 runs 13 residues.

V usage is TRBV18 and J usage is TRBJ1-5; 9 positions agree with TRBD1. This CDR3 is 18 amino acids long. CDR1 KGHSH and CDR2 LQKENI come from the germline V gene. The V and J ends lost 2 bases and 3 bases, in that order; junction bases with no gene match: 11. The CDR3 region is CASSPVGTGSYLNQPQHF. The CDR3 region has the DNA TGTGCCAGCTCACCAGTCGGGACAGGGAGTTACCTCAATCAGCCCCAGCATTTT. Supplemented by reference TRBV18 and TRBJ1-5, the full variable domain reads NAGVMQNPRHLVRRRGQEARLRCSPMKGHSHVYWYRQLPEEGLKFMVYLQKENIIDESGMPKERFSAEFPKEGPSILRIQQVVRGDSAAYFCASSPVGTGSYLNQPQHFGDGTRLSIL.

This chain connects TRBV4-3 to TRBJ2-2; perhaps TRBD2 as D (5 bases). Trimming left V 4 bases short and J 0 bases short, with 24 bases between. This CDR3 has 20 residues. Germline values: CDR1 LGHNA, CDR2 YSLEER. The CDR3 spells CASSLSSEGTTTANTGELFF. Here the CDR3 DNA reads TGCGCCAGCAGCCTAAGCTCTGAGGGTACTACTACCGCGAACACCGGGGAGCTGTTTTTT.

V usage is TRBV6-5 and J usage is TRBJ1-1, with 8 positions matching TRBD1. The ends lost 2 bases at V and 3 bases at J; junction bases unmatched: 8. CDR1 is MNHEY and CDR2 is SVGAGI in the germline V gene. There are 16 residues in the CDR3. CDR3 loop: CASSYGTGEADTEAFF. Written as DNA, the CDR3 is TGTGCCAGCAGTTACGGGACAGGTGAGGCGGACACTGAAGCTTTCTTT.

As concerns this clone: At one end, the junction sequence differs from germline, possibly due to a read error. This chain links TRBV2 with TRBJ2-5; the D is unclear. Germline CDR1 SNHLY, CDR2 FYNNEI. The CDR3 totals 11 residues. CDR3 DNA: TGCGTGACAAGTGCGTCGGAGACCCAGTACTTC. This sequence encodes CVTSASETQYF.

The genes are TRBV21-1 and TRBJ2-3; the table calls TRBD2, which could not be checked here. TRBV21-1 is an annotated pseudogene. This CDR3 has 17 residues. The CDR3 loop reads CASSKDSKRERTDTQYF. The CDR3 DNA follows: TGTGCCAGCAGCAAAGATTCTAAGCGGGAGAGGACAGATACGCAGTATTTT.

The J gene is TRBJ2-1, the V gene TRBV11-3; D is unclear. Germline values: CDR1 SGHNT, CDR2 YENEEA. The V and J ends lost 3 bases and 11 bases respectively, with 8 bases between them. The CDR3 spans 11 residues. The CDR3 spells CASSFESQQFF. DNA for the CDR3: TGTGCCAGCAGCTTTGAGAGTCAGCAGTTCTTC.

The chain is built from TRBV19 and TRBJ1-6; D not certain. The V end lost 3 bases, the J end lost 10 bases, and 13 bases lay between the germline ends. This CDR3 has 14 residues. Germline values: CDR1 LNHDA, CDR2 SQIVND (reference sequence). CDR3 DNA: TGTGCCAGTAGTATTGGGCGGGAGAACTCACCCCTCCACTTT. It codes for CASSIGRENSPLHF.

This chain links TRBV24-1 with TRBJ2-3; D might be TRBD2 (6 bases). CDR1 and CDR2 (germline): KGHDR, SFDVKD. The CDR3 spans 18 residues. Trimming left V 4 bases short and J 0 bases short, with 19 bases between. The CDR3 spells CATSDSLPKGRSTDTQYF. CDR3 DNA sequence: TGTGCCACCAGTGACTCTCTCCCAAAGGGGAGGAGCACAGATACGCAGTATTTT.

This chain links TRBV27 with TRBJ1-2; D might be TRBD1 (5 bases). The germline CDR1 and CDR2 sequences are MNHEY and SMNVEV (reference sequence). Trimming stripped 3 bases from V and 6 bases from J, with 11 bases between. The CDR3 is 13 residues long. The DNA of the CDR3 is TGTGCCAGCAGTTTTAGCAGGGTGGATGGCTACACCTTC. Translated: CASSFSRVDGYTF.

This sequence joins TRBV12-3 or TRBV12-4 and TRBJ2-1; D unclear. The CDR3 contains 11 residues. V lost 7 bases to trimming and J lost 6 bases, with 7 bases between them. CDR3 sequence (DNA): TGTGCCAGCATCACTATCAATGAGCAGTTCTTC. Encoded protein: CASITINEQFF.

The chain carries TRBV7-2 and TRBJ1-2; 8 bases agree with TRBD1. The CDR3 spans 14 residues. Trimming cost V 5 bases and J 4 bases; bases outside gene matches: 6. The germline gives CDR1 SGHTA, CDR2 FQGNSA. CDR3 bases: TGTGCCAGCAGCCCTATGACAGGGGTCTATGGCTACACCTTC. This gives the protein CASSPMTGVYGYTF.

This clone was counted a few times. This chain joins TRBV29-1 and TRBJ1-4; D not resolved. With 5 bases removed from V and 4 bases from J, the gap between germline ends came to 5 bases. CDR3 length equals 11 residues. Germline values: CDR1 SQVTM, CDR2 ANQGSEA. Written as DNA, the CDR3 is TGCAGCGTTAAGAGTAATGAAAAACTGTTTTTT. It translates to CSVKSNEKLFF.

V gene TRBV6-4 combines with J gene TRBJ1-1; 12 nucleotides match TRBD1. This CDR3 is built from 15 residues. The J segment lost 5 bases and the V segment lost 6 bases, leaving 7 bases of the junction unmatched. Germline V gene sequence: CDR1 MRHNA, CDR2 SNTAGT. The CDR3 region has the DNA TGTGCCAGCAGGGGGACAGGGGGCATAAATACTGAAGCTTTCTTT. Protein sequence: CASRGTGGINTEAFF.